The rows below give T cell receptor beta chains drawn from one sample of a study of T cell responses to AZD1222 COVID-19 vaccine. The data were produced by immunoSEQ multiplex PCR, yet TCRdb's version contains in-frame clones alone and is incomplete. This sample has about 120,000 clones, with approximately 90% found just once. This material consisted of peripheral blood, taken on day 0 of MenACWY control vaccination. Source of these receptors: an adult in good health. Both conserved end residues are part of each CDR3. D genes are given only for firm matches. A row's size may be missing; if present it is once, few, many or a size class.

>TRBV2|.|TRBJ1-5|.
CASSDRNQPQHF
TGTGCCAGCAGTGACAGAAATCAGCCCCAGCATTTT
>TRBV7-4|.|TRBJ1-1|.
CASSLWNRNTEAFF
TGTGCCAGCAGCTTATGGAACAGGAACACTGAAGCTTTCTTT
>TRBV30|.|TRBJ1-1|.
CAWSPSSTAFF
TGTGCCTGGAGCCCATCCTCCACGGCTTTCTTT
>TRBV4-2|.|TRBJ2-5|.
CASSQDLYQETQYF
TGTGCCAGCAGCCAAGATCTCTACCAAGAGACCCAGTACTTC
>TRBV7-9|once|TRBJ1-4|.
CASSLGPFGEKLFF
TGTGCCAGCAGCTTAGGTCCCTTTGGGGAAAAACTGTTTTTT
>TRBV7-9|.|TRBJ2-1|.
CASSPQAPRDRYNEQFF
TGTGCCAGCAGTCCCCAGGCTCCGCGGGATCGCTACAATGAGCAGTTCTTC
>TRBV27|.|TRBJ1-1|.
CASSFRQNLLNTEAFF
TGTGCCAGCAGTTTTAGACAGAACCTCTTGAACACTGAAGCTTTCTTT
>TRBV11-3|.|TRBJ2-7|.
CASSLGPEVYEQYF
TGTGCCAGCAGCTTGGGACCGGAGGTCTACGAGCAGTACTTC
>TRBV7-3|.|TRBJ2-2|TRBD1
CASSLRTGGDTGELFF
TGTGCCAGCAGCCTCCGGACAGGGGGGGACACCGGGGAGCTGTTTTTT
>TRBV11-3|once|TRBJ1-1|.
CASSRTGGNTEAFF
TGTGCCAGCAGCCGAACAGGAGGGAACACTGAAGCTTTCTTT
>TRBV13|.|TRBJ1-5|TRBD1
CASSLGGGGRTVRPQHF
TGTGCCAGCAGCTTAGGGGGAGGGGGCAGAACGGTCCGGCCCCAGCATTTT
>TRBV6-6|.|TRBJ2-7|.
CASSSEGLYEQYF
TGTGCCAGCAGTTCAGAGGGTCTCTACGAGCAGTACTTC
>TRBV7-8|.|TRBJ2-4|TRBD1
CASSLESPGQGKRAKNIQYF
TGTGCCAGCAGCTTAGAATCTCCGGGACAGGGAAAGAGAGCCAAAAACATTCAGTACTTC
>TRBV7-9|.|TRBJ1-2|.
CASSAAGGVDGYTF
TGTGCCAGCAGCGCCGCCGGGGGGGTTGATGGCTACACCTTC
>TRBV18|.|TRBJ2-1|.
CASSPMAGYNEQFF
TGTGCCAGCTCACCGATGGCGGGTTACAATGAGCAGTTCTTC
>TRBV25-1|once|TRBJ2-7|.
CASSEGQESSYEQYF
TGTGCCAGCAGTGAAGGGCAGGAAAGCTCCTACGAGCAGTACTTC
>TRBV5-4|.|TRBJ2-5|.
CASSLEYQETQYF
TGTGCCAGCAGCTTAGAGTACCAAGAGACCCAGTACTTC
>TRBV2|few|TRBJ2-1|TRBD1
CASRTRDRNNNEQFF
TGTGCCAGCAGAACACGGGACAGAAACAACAATGAGCAGTTCTTC
>TRBV9|.|TRBJ2-1|.
CASSVGADGSYNEQFF
TGTGCCAGCAGCGTAGGGGCGGACGGCTCCTACAATGAGCAGTTCTTC
>TRBV7-2|.|TRBJ2-1|.
CASSFQGGATEQFF
TGTGCCAGCAGCTTCCAGGGGGGGGCAACTGAGCAGTTCTTC
>TRBV6-2/TRBV6-3|.|TRBJ2-4|TRBD2
CASSYRVLAGTGWGNIQYF
TGTGCCAGCAGTTACAGGGTACTAGCGGGAACGGGTTGGGGAAACATTCAGTACTTC
>TRBV6-1|.|TRBJ2-4|.
CASSKAVPTQNIQYF
TGTGCCAGCAGTAAAGCGGTTCCCACCCAAAACATTCAGTACTTC
>TRBV7-2|.|TRBJ2-1|TRBD2
CASSNGLAAYNEQFF
TGTGCCAGCAGCAACGGACTAGCGGCCTACAATGAGCAGTTCTTC
>TRBV5-8|.|TRBJ2-1|TRBD2
CASTLGPGLASYNEQFF
TGTGCCAGCACCCTCGGGCCGGGACTAGCGTCCTACAATGAGCAGTTCTTC
>TRBV11-2|.|TRBJ1-2|.
CASSLTPGHGDYGYTF
TGTGCCAGCAGCTTAACACCGGGACACGGGGACTATGGCTACACCTTC
>TRBV2|.|TRBJ2-5|.
CASSEGTQYF
TGTGCCAGCAGTGAAGGGACCCAGTACTTC
>TRBV5-5|.|TRBJ1-2|.
CASSPGGSPKLYGYTF
TGTGCCAGCAGCCCCGGTGGATCCCCTAAACTCTATGGCTACACCTTC
>TRBV19|.|TRBJ1-2|.
CASSIGGYYGYTF
TGTGCCAGTAGTATTGGGGGGTACTATGGCTACACCTTC
>TRBV5-4|.|TRBJ1-1|.
CASSQWGGAHQAFF
TGTGCCAGCAGCCAATGGGGGGGGGCACACCAAGCTTTCTTT
>TRBV11-3|.|TRBJ2-7|TRBD2
CASSAGLAGTEQYF
TGTGCCAGCAGCGCGGGACTAGCGGGTACCGAGCAGTACTTC
>TRBV6-6|.|TRBJ1-2|.
CASSTHLGGIYGYTF
TGTGCCAGCAGTACCCACTTGGGAGGGATCTATGGCTACACCTTC
>TRBV11-3|.|TRBJ2-7|TRBD1
CASSLDLRTGLKTYEQYF
TGTGCCAGCAGCTTAGATCTAAGGACAGGGCTAAAGACCTACGAGCAGTACTTC
>TRBV30|.|TRBJ1-1|.
CAWASTEAFF
TGTGCCTGGGCCTCCACTGAAGCTTTCTTT
>TRBV27|.|TRBJ2-7|.
CASSLSGFYEQYF
TGTGCCAGCAGTTTATCAGGGTTCTACGAGCAGTACTTC
>TRBV5-4|once|TRBJ2-6|.
CASSLVISVSSGANVLTF
TGTGCCAGCAGCCTGGTAATTAGCGTGAGCTCTGGGGCCAACGTCCTGACTTTC
>TRBV30|once|TRBJ1-4|.
CALTNGTRNEKLFF
TGTGCCCTCACTAACGGGACCCGAAATGAAAAACTGTTTTTT
>TRBV19|.|TRBJ2-5|.
CASSPGTNQETQYF
TGTGCCAGTAGTCCGGGGACAAACCAAGAGACCCAGTACTTC
>TRBV9|.|TRBJ2-7|.
CASSPRGRTYEQYF
TGTGCCAGCAGCCCGAGAGGCCGAACCTACGAGCAGTACTTC
>TRBV29-1|.|TRBJ1-1|.
CSVEPLRARTEAFF
TGCAGCGTTGAGCCCCTCAGGGCTCGGACTGAAGCTTTCTTT
>TRBV5-6|.|TRBJ1-1|TRBD1
CASSTGALAEAFF
TGTGCCAGCAGCACAGGGGCACTCGCTGAAGCTTTCTTT
>TRBV21-1|.|TRBJ2-7|.
CASSKSGTGAKGPTYEQYF
TGTGCCAGCAGCAAAAGTGGTACAGGGGCAAAGGGACCCACCTACGAGCAGTACTTC
>TRBV5-1|few|TRBJ1-2|.
CASSFLGARGYTF
TGCGCCAGCAGCTTTCTGGGGGCGCGTGGCTACACCTTC
>TRBV2|.|TRBJ1-1|.
CASSSFTEAFF
TGTGCCAGCAGCTCGTTCACTGAAGCTTTCTTT
>TRBV10-3|.|TRBJ2-1|TRBD2
CAISESTSGSNEQFF
TGTGCCATCAGTGAGTCGACTAGCGGGTCGAATGAGCAGTTCTTC
>TRBV5-1|.|TRBJ2-7|TRBD2
CASSRGLDEQYF
TGCGCCAGCAGCCGGGGACTAGACGAGCAGTACTTC
>TRBV20-1|.|TRBJ2-1|TRBD1
CSASTATGFINEQFF
TGCAGTGCTAGTACCGCGACAGGGTTTATTAATGAGCAGTTCTTC
>TRBV7-8|.|TRBJ1-1|.
CASSPISQNTEAFF
TGTGCCAGCAGCCCTATTTCGCAGAACACTGAAGCTTTCTTT